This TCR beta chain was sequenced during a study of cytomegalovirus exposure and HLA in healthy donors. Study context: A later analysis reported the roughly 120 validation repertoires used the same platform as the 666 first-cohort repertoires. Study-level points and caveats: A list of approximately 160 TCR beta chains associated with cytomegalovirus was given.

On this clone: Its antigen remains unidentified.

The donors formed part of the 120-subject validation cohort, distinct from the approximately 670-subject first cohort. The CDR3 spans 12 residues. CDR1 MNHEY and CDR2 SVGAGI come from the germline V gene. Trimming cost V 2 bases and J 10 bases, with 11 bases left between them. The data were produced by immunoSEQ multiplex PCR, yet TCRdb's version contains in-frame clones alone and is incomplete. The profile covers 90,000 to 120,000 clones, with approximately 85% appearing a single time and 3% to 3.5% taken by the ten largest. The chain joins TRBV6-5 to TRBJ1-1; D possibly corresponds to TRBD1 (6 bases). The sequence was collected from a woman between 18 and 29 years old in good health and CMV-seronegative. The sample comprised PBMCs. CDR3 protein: CASSYGTGRAFF. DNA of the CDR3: TGTGCCAGCAGTTACGGTACAGGGAGAGCTTTCTTT.